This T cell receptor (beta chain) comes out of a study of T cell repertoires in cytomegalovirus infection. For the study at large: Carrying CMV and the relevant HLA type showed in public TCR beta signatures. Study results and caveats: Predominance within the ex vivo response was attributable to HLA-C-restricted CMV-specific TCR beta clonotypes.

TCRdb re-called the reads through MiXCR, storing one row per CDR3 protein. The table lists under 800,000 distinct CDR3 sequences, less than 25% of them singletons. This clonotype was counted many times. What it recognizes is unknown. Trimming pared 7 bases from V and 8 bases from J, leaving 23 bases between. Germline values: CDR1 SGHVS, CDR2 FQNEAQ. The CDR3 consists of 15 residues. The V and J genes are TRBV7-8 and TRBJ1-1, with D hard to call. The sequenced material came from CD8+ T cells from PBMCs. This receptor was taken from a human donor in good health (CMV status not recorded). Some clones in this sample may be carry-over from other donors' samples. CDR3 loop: CASTTPAEGSREAFF. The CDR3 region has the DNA TGTGCCAGCACCACTCCCGCCGAGGGATCCAGAGAAGCTTTCTTT.